A selection of T cell receptor beta chains follows, all from one sample in a study of blood T cells in healthy people across ages. TCRdb redid the calling of the 5' RACE reads with MiXCR, one entry per CDR3 protein. The sample lists fewer than 650,000 distinct CDR3 sequences; around 27% were seen once. The data were also submitted as part of a second study, on T cells of mothers and their children.

Material: blood. These receptors all come from a boy aged 2 to 10 in good health. CDR3s leave out the opening cysteine and the closing phenylalanine or tryptophan. The D gene is left open where the match is weak.

j_call: TRBJ1-2; v_call: TRBV10-3; d_call: TRBD1; cdr3_aa: AISGFSGTGSYGYT
j_call: TRBJ2-3; v_call: TRBV12-3/TRBV12-4; d_call: .; cdr3_aa: ASERGADTQY
j_call: TRBJ1-1; v_call: TRBV11-2; d_call: TRBD1; cdr3_aa: ASSHLLGQGNTEAF
j_call: TRBJ2-3; v_call: TRBV20-1; d_call: .; cdr3_aa: SASGRRRPDTQY
j_call: TRBJ2-5; v_call: TRBV20-1; d_call: TRBD2; cdr3_aa: SARDRLAGAGTQY
j_call: TRBJ2-1; v_call: TRBV5-1; d_call: .; cdr3_aa: ASQGGSYNEQF
j_call: TRBJ1-6; v_call: TRBV7-9; d_call: TRBD1; cdr3_aa: ASSPLPGGNSPLH
j_call: TRBJ2-3; v_call: TRBV12-3/TRBV12-4; d_call: .; cdr3_aa: ASRHSWTVSTDTQY
j_call: TRBJ2-2; v_call: TRBV3-1; d_call: TRBD2; cdr3_aa: ASSNSPNRFGGTGELF
j_call: TRBJ2-1; v_call: TRBV9; d_call: TRBD2; cdr3_aa: ASSVDLAGAEQF
j_call: .; v_call: TRBV7-9; d_call: .; cdr3_aa: ASSLSADEQF
j_call: .; v_call: TRBV12-3/TRBV12-4; d_call: TRBD2; cdr3_aa: ASSPGTSAYEQF
j_call: TRBJ1-2; v_call: TRBV4-3; d_call: .; cdr3_aa: ASKGGGYT
j_call: TRBJ2-7; v_call: TRBV5-6; d_call: TRBD1; cdr3_aa: ASSGRDRPSYEQY
j_call: .; v_call: TRBV12-3/TRBV12-4; d_call: TRBD1; cdr3_aa: ASSFTQGHGETQY
j_call: TRBJ2-4; v_call: TRBV27; d_call: .; cdr3_aa: ASSLSFGKNIQY
j_call: TRBJ1-6; v_call: TRBV12-3/TRBV12-4; d_call: .; cdr3_aa: ASSPGGYSYNSPLH
j_call: TRBJ2-1; v_call: TRBV2; d_call: .; cdr3_aa: ASSLLEGQPLRDEQF
j_call: TRBJ2-1; v_call: TRBV20-1; d_call: .; cdr3_aa: SARTVLGKGFNEQF
j_call: TRBJ2-3; v_call: TRBV9; d_call: .; cdr3_aa: ASSGTSGGGDTQY
j_call: .; v_call: TRBV6-1; d_call: TRBD2; cdr3_aa: ASSGTSGSVSSYEQY
j_call: TRBJ2-2; v_call: TRBV14; d_call: .; cdr3_aa: ASSLHRELF
j_call: TRBJ2-5; v_call: TRBV12-3/TRBV12-4; d_call: .; cdr3_aa: ASSSSRRQETQY
j_call: TRBJ2-1; v_call: TRBV10-3; d_call: TRBD2; cdr3_aa: AIKGTSGNNEQF
j_call: TRBJ2-2; v_call: TRBV29-1; d_call: .; cdr3_aa: SVDKASGELF
j_call: .; v_call: TRBV19; d_call: TRBD1; cdr3_aa: ASSFSDRVGEQY
j_call: TRBJ2-3; v_call: TRBV7-9; d_call: TRBD2; cdr3_aa: ASTGGGGGTDTQY
j_call: TRBJ2-1; v_call: TRBV7-9; d_call: TRBD2; cdr3_aa: AGSTGPSGRANEQF
j_call: TRBJ2-1; v_call: TRBV7-9; d_call: .; cdr3_aa: ASSPPLEDEQF
j_call: TRBJ1-1; v_call: TRBV20-1; d_call: .; cdr3_aa: SARALDVNTEAF
j_call: TRBJ1-1; v_call: TRBV10-3; d_call: .; cdr3_aa: AISESIRGTEAF
j_call: TRBJ2-7; v_call: TRBV7-2; d_call: TRBD1; cdr3_aa: ASSERPSTGLGSYEQY
j_call: TRBJ2-7; v_call: TRBV12-3/TRBV12-4; d_call: .; cdr3_aa: ASSWGGWDYEQY
j_call: TRBJ1-5; v_call: TRBV12-5; d_call: .; cdr3_aa: ASALLMDQPQH
j_call: .; v_call: TRBV11-2; d_call: TRBD1; cdr3_aa: ASSWGQGIYNEQF
j_call: TRBJ1-1; v_call: TRBV30; d_call: .; cdr3_aa: AWSVGPIPEAF
j_call: TRBJ2-1; v_call: TRBV12-3/TRBV12-4; d_call: TRBD2; cdr3_aa: ASSLRLAETYNEQF
j_call: TRBJ2-5; v_call: TRBV7-2; d_call: .; cdr3_aa: ASSFPEIYGKETQY
j_call: TRBJ1-3; v_call: TRBV7-8; d_call: .; cdr3_aa: ATRAHSGNTIY
j_call: TRBJ1-6; v_call: TRBV29-1; d_call: .; cdr3_aa: SVATGLNSPLH
j_call: .; v_call: TRBV6-1; d_call: TRBD1; cdr3_aa: ASRNTGDYEQY
j_call: TRBJ2-1; v_call: TRBV9; d_call: .; cdr3_aa: ASSVEPSARGNEQF
j_call: TRBJ2-5; v_call: TRBV18; d_call: .; cdr3_aa: ASSPWGNTGETQY
j_call: TRBJ2-5; v_call: TRBV3-1; d_call: TRBD2; cdr3_aa: ASSQEGTSVETQY
j_call: TRBJ1-4; v_call: TRBV6-5; d_call: .; cdr3_aa: ASKDPDGVKLF
j_call: TRBJ2-7; v_call: TRBV29-1; d_call: .; cdr3_aa: SVEVRGKGYEQY
j_call: TRBJ1-1; v_call: TRBV12-5; d_call: TRBD1; cdr3_aa: ASGSPWDSLNTEAF
j_call: TRBJ2-2; v_call: TRBV27; d_call: TRBD1; cdr3_aa: ASSPGTGMNTGELF
j_call: .; v_call: TRBV3-1; d_call: TRBD2; cdr3_aa: ASSQDYLAGGYEQY
j_call: TRBJ2-3; v_call: TRBV6-6; d_call: TRBD2; cdr3_aa: ASSFGLAGGGADTQY
j_call: TRBJ2-7; v_call: TRBV7-2; d_call: .; cdr3_aa: ASSESTANYYEQY
j_call: TRBJ2-5; v_call: TRBV5-1; d_call: .; cdr3_aa: ASSLGTAQETQY
j_call: TRBJ1-4; v_call: TRBV3-1; d_call: TRBD1; cdr3_aa: ASSPGWWQGARREKLF
j_call: TRBJ1-1; v_call: TRBV5-1; d_call: TRBD1; cdr3_aa: ASSFLGDSLNTEAF
j_call: TRBJ2-1; v_call: TRBV20-1; d_call: .; cdr3_aa: SARDSIQYNEQF
j_call: .; v_call: TRBV6-5; d_call: TRBD2; cdr3_aa: ASRTGLVGEQY